This is a list of T cell receptor beta chains from one sample in a study of radiation and T cells in renal cell carcinoma. The repertoire was sequenced with immunoSEQ multiplex PCR; TCRdb's copy has only in-frame clones and lacks some. This sample has under 30,000 clones, with less than 55% found just once. The sample consisted of tumor tissue, taken from a patient whose treatment was nephrectomy without radiotherapy. The receptors derive from a human donor with renal cell carcinoma. Each CDR3 is given with its conserved first and last residue. D genes are given only for firm matches. Size tells how often a clone was seen (once, few, many) or the class of an expanded clone, and some rows leave it out.

TRBV27	-	-	TRBJ2-3	CASSPRGRSTDTQYF	TGTGCCAGCAGCCCCCGGGGGCGAAGCACAGATACGCAGTATTTT
TRBV7-2	-	-	TRBJ2-3	CASSRRGAGSTDTQYF	TGTGCCAGCAGCCGTCGGGGGGCGGGGAGCACAGATACGCAGTATTTT
TRBV7-2	-	-	TRBJ1-1	CASSLFQGNTEAFF	TGTGCCAGCAGCTTATTCCAGGGGAACACTGAAGCTTTCTTT
TRBV15	-	few	TRBJ1-1	CATSLRGDTEAFF	TGTGCCACCAGCCTTCGGGGCGACACTGAAGCTTTCTTT
TRBV29-1	TRBD2	-	TRBJ2-7	CSVPDGTSGDGYEQYF	TGCAGCGTCCCCGATGGGACTAGCGGGGATGGTTACGAGCAGTACTTC
TRBV5-6	TRBD1	once	TRBJ1-2	CASSRGREYGYTF	TGTGCCAGCAGCAGGGGGCGCGAGTATGGCTACACCTTC
TRBV6-5	TRBD1	-	TRBJ1-2	CASSNQGQGGYGYTF	TGTGCCAGCAGTAACCAGGGACAGGGGGGGTATGGCTACACCTTC
TRBV7-9	-	-	TRBJ2-1	CASSGKMGSSYNEQFF	TGTGCCAGCAGCGGGAAGATGGGGAGCTCCTACAATGAGCAGTTCTTC
TRBV11-2	TRBD2	-	TRBJ2-7	CASSSSRGSGKYEQYF	TGTGCCAGCAGCTCATCCCGTGGTAGCGGGAAATACGAGCAGTACTTC
TRBV6-1	-	-	TRBJ2-7	CASKGGAGGTYEQYF	TGTGCCAGCAAGGGGGGGGCAGGGGGTACCTACGAGCAGTACTTC
TRBV29-1	TRBD1	-	TRBJ1-2	CSVLGQADSGGYTF	TGCAGCGTTCTGGGACAGGCCGATTCGGGGGGCTACACCTTC
TRBV2	-	few	TRBJ1-5	CASKQGNQPQHF	TGTGCCAGCAAACAGGGAAATCAGCCCCAGCATTTT
TRBV5-1	TRBD2	-	TRBJ2-3	CASSPGGGGDTQYF	TGCGCCAGCAGCCCCGGGGGCGGGGGGGATACGCAGTATTTT
TRBV9	-	few	TRBJ1-6	CASSVAPGRDSPLHF	TGTGCCAGCAGCGTAGCTCCAGGGAGAGATTCACCCCTCCACTTT
TRBV9	-	once	TRBJ2-1	CASSPSGDSYNEQFF	TGTGCCAGCAGCCCCAGTGGGGATTCCTACAATGAGCAGTTCTTC
TRBV2	-	few	TRBJ2-1	CASSVQGYEQFF	TGTGCCAGCAGTGTACAGGGTTATGAGCAGTTCTTC
TRBV7-2	-	-	TRBJ1-2	CASSFEVSPKGYGYTF	TGTGCCAGCAGCTTTGAAGTATCCCCCAAGGGCTATGGCTACACCTTC
TRBV4-1	-	-	TRBJ2-7	CASSQESTGTWEQYF	TGCGCCAGCAGCCAAGAGTCCACAGGGACCTGGGAGCAGTACTTC
TRBV6-5	-	-	TRBJ2-7	CASSSPGRNYEQYF	TGTGCCAGCAGTTCCCCCGGGAGAAACTACGAGCAGTACTTC
TRBV29-1	TRBD2	few	TRBJ2-5	CSGTSGSQETQYF	TGCAGCGGGACTAGCGGGAGCCAAGAGACCCAGTACTTC
TRBV7-2	TRBD1	many	TRBJ1-5	CASREAGGNSNQPQHF	TGTGCCAGCAGAGAAGCAGGGGGAAATAGCAATCAGCCCCAGCATTTT
TRBV19	-	-	TRBJ2-2	CASSIRGNTGELFF	TGTGCCAGTAGTATCCGCGGGAACACCGGGGAGCTGTTTTTT
TRBV5-1	-	-	TRBJ1-1	CASSLKTGMNTEAFF	TGCGCCAGCAGCTTAAAGACAGGAATGAACACTGAAGCTTTCTTT
TRBV7-2	-	few	TRBJ1-4	CASSLMKAEKLFF	TGTGCCAGCAGCTTAATGAAGGCTGAAAAACTGTTTTTT
TRBV6-5	-	-	TRBJ1-3	CASRGSSSGNTIYF	TGTGCCAGCAGAGGCAGTAGCTCTGGAAACACCATATATTTT
TRBV30	-	medium-sized	TRBJ1-1	CAWASKGFGEAFF	TGTGCCTGGGCTTCGAAGGGGTTCGGTGAAGCTTTCTTT
TRBV19	TRBD1	-	TRBJ2-5	CASSDGQGSTRRETQYF	TGTGCCAGTAGTGACGGACAGGGCTCAACAAGACGAGAGACCCAGTACTTC
TRBV4-3	-	-	TRBJ2-6	CASSPGLDSGANVLTF	TGCGCCAGCAGCCCCGGGTTGGACTCTGGGGCCAACGTCCTGACTTTC
TRBV7-9	-	-	TRBJ2-3	CASTDPGADTQYF	TGTGCCAGCACCGATCCTGGGGCAGATACGCAGTATTTT
TRBV27	-	-	TRBJ2-1	CASSALTGKQDEQFF	TGTGCCAGCAGTGCCCTTACCGGGAAGCAGGATGAGCAGTTCTTC
TRBV7-2	TRBD2	-	TRBJ2-3	CASSVDPPGGGRTDTQYF	TGTGCCAGCAGCGTAGACCCACCGGGGGGGGGTCGCACAGATACGCAGTATTTT
TRBV20-1	-	-	TRBJ2-5	CSANSIETQYF	TGCAGTGCTAACTCTATCGAGACCCAGTACTTC
TRBV7-2	TRBD2	-	TRBJ2-1	CASSSLGLAGGPGNEQFF	TGTGCCAGCAGCTCTTTGGGACTAGCGGGGGGGCCGGGAAATGAGCAGTTCTTC
TRBV5-4	TRBD1	-	TRBJ2-7	CASSSQGASSEQYF	TGTGCCAGCAGCTCCCAGGGGGCTTCGTCCGAGCAGTACTTC
TRBV25-1	-	few	TRBJ1-2	CASSKGRGYTF	TGTGCCAGCAGCAAAGGTCGGGGCTACACCTTC
TRBV10-3	TRBD1	-	TRBJ2-7	CAIRGDRGAYEQYF	TGTGCCATCAGGGGGGACAGGGGGGCCTACGAGCAGTACTTC
TRBV29-1	TRBD2	-	TRBJ2-3	CSVPGGGGAADTQYF	TGCAGCGTCCCCGGGGGCGGGGGGGCTGCAGATACGCAGTATTTT
TRBV29-1	-	-	TRBJ1-4	CSVEGSGDNEKLFF	TGCAGCGTTGAAGGTTCGGGGGATAATGAAAAACTGTTTTTT
TRBV7-3	TRBD1	-	TRBJ1-1	CASSLALRGTGLNTEAFF	TGTGCCAGCAGCTTGGCCCTCAGGGGGACAGGGCTGAACACTGAAGCTTTCTTT
TRBV5-1	-	few	TRBJ1-2	CASTQGLDGYTF	TGCGCCAGCACCCAGGGACTCGATGGCTACACCTTC
TRBV19	TRBD1	-	TRBJ1-2	CASVAGQGNYGYTF	TGTGCCAGTGTAGCCGGACAGGGGAACTATGGCTACACCTTC
TRBV9	TRBD1	few	TRBJ2-7	CASSARQGREQYF	TGTGCCAGCAGCGCTAGACAGGGGCGCGAGCAGTACTTC
TRBV18	-	-	TRBJ2-1	CASSHEQFF	TGTGCCAGCTCACACGAGCAGTTCTTC